This T cell receptor (beta chain) originates from a study of blood T cells in healthy people across ages. The people who gave samples were healthy Caucasians from Russia, aged about 6 to 100. They isolated at least 7 million PBMCs from each sample. Using a J-beta primer mix together with a sample-barcoded 5' primer, a second PCR was run for roughly 6 to 12 cycles. TCRdb fed the 5' RACE reads into MiXCR, producing one record per CDR3 protein. The data hold about 670,000 distinct CDR3 sequences, with around two fifths observed a single time. This clonotype was counted between two and nine times. Its antigen is not known. Germline-derived CDR1 and CDR2 are DFQATT and SNEGSKA (reference sequence). This CDR3 region has 13 residues. The ends were cut back, 3 bases at V and 2 bases at J, with 9 bases in the middle. General study findings and limits: In these data, TCR beta diversity tracked strongly with naive T cell percentage.

The sequence came from a man aged 80 or over in good health. The rearrangement links TRBV20-1 to TRBJ2-3; D remains ambiguous. Sequencing was performed on blood. CDR3 bases: TGCAGTGCTAGGGTGCAGAACACAGATACGCAGTATTTT. As protein: CSARVQNTDTQYF.